This T cell receptor (beta chain) stems from a study of shared clonotypes between healthy human individuals. Study-wide results and caveats: Tissues were not sampled, only blood, and their repertoires likely differ.

Evenly divided among several immunoSEQ plates was the genomic DNA of each subset. Measured with immunoSEQ multiplex PCR; TCRdb has only the in-frame clones, and not every one. The sample yields some 490,000 clones, about 85% seen once. Trimming left V 4 bases short and J 6 bases short, with 19 bases between. The germline CDR1 and CDR2 sequences are SGHDT and YYEEEE. The CDR3 runs to 15 residues. Every one of the donors was a Caucasian adult that lived in Nashville, Tennessee. This clone occurred a few times. Its target is unknown. This clonotype originated in a woman aged 35 to 49 in good health. Some clones in this sample may be carry-over from other donors' samples. Material for sequencing was PBMCs. This chain connects TRBV5-6 to TRBJ2-5; D may be TRBD2 (7 bases). The CDR3 coding sequence is TGTGCCAGCAGCCAAGTTGGGGAGGGGGATAAGACCCAGTACTTC. This translates into CASSQVGEGDKTQYF.